A selection of T cell receptor beta chains follows, all from one sample in a study of T cells in tuberculosis. Assay: immunoSEQ multiplex PCR; the TCRdb copy retains only in-frame clones and omits some. The table records roughly 28,000 clones, around 89% of them present only once. The sample taken for sequencing was PBMCs. These receptors came from a donor between 10 and 35 years old with latent tuberculosis or without tuberculosis infection. Both conserved end residues are part of each CDR3. Each record gives: J gene, V gene, D gene, clone size, CDR3 DNA, CDR3 protein. A D gene is named only where the DNA matches it firmly. Only some rows state a clone size, as once, few, many or a class for expanded clones.

J: TRBJ2-7
V: TRBV4-1
D: -
size: -
DNA: TGCGCCAGCAGCCAAGTTCTGGATAGCGGCACCTACGAGCAGTACTTC
CDR3: CASSQVLDSGTYEQYF

J: TRBJ2-6
V: TRBV29-1
D: -
size: -
DNA: TGCAGCGTGACTTACTCTGGGGCCAACGTCCTGACTTTC
CDR3: CSVTYSGANVLTF

J: TRBJ2-1
V: TRBV11-2
D: -
size: -
DNA: TGTGCCAGCAGCTTAGAGTTGGGCGGGTCCTACAATGAGCAGTTCTTC
CDR3: CASSLELGGSYNEQFF

J: TRBJ2-3
V: TRBV2
D: -
size: -
DNA: TGTGCCAGCAGCCAAGGGGGTACGCAGTATTTT
CDR3: CASSQGGTQYF

J: TRBJ2-1
V: TRBV19
D: TRBD2
size: -
DNA: TGTGCCAGTAGTATGGGACTAGCGGGGGGCTCCTCCTACAATGAGCAGTTCTTC
CDR3: CASSMGLAGGSSYNEQFF

J: TRBJ1-2
V: TRBV2
D: -
size: -
DNA: TGTGCCAGCAGTCCGGTGGGAGGGAGATATGGCTACACCTTC
CDR3: CASSPVGGRYGYTF

J: TRBJ2-7
V: TRBV9
D: -
size: -
DNA: TGTGCCAGCAGCGTAGCTGTGGGGGCCTCCTACGAGCAGTACTTC
CDR3: CASSVAVGASYEQYF

J: TRBJ1-1
V: TRBV18
D: -
size: -
DNA: TGTGCCAGCTCACCAGGAACGGGGGTAGGGGACACTGAAGCTTTCTTT
CDR3: CASSPGTGVGDTEAFF

J: TRBJ2-7
V: TRBV2
D: -
size: -
DNA: TGTGCCAGCAGCTTATACTCCGGGACAACCTCGGGAGAGCAGTACTTC
CDR3: CASSLYSGTTSGEQYF

J: TRBJ2-7
V: TRBV5-1
D: TRBD1
size: few
DNA: TGCGCCAGCAGCCCTTCCTCCCAACAGGGGGCTGAGCAGTACTTC
CDR3: CASSPSSQQGAEQYF

J: TRBJ1-6
V: TRBV21-1
D: -
size: -
DNA: TGTGCCAGCAGCAAAGTGGTTGAAGGGGGCGTGTTGGGTTCACCCCTCCACTTT
CDR3: CASSKVVEGGVLGSPLHF

J: TRBJ2-1
V: TRBV4-1
D: TRBD1
size: few
DNA: TGCGCCAGCAGCCAGAATAGGGGGACAGGGGGCAATTCGGAGCAGTTCTTC
CDR3: CASSQNRGTGGNSEQFF

J: TRBJ1-6
V: TRBV11-2
D: TRBD1
size: -
DNA: TGTGCCAGCACCTTACTCCGGACAGGGTATAATTCACCCCTCCACTTT
CDR3: CASTLLRTGYNSPLHF

J: TRBJ2-7
V: TRBV19
D: TRBD2
size: -
DNA: TGTGCCAGTAGTAACTTCGGGGGGACGAATGAGCAGTACTTC
CDR3: CASSNFGGTNEQYF

J: TRBJ1-5
V: TRBV7-6
D: -
size: -
DNA: TGTGCCAGCAGCGCAGACGGAGATCAGCCCCAGCATTTT
CDR3: CASSADGDQPQHF

J: TRBJ2-5
V: TRBV29-1
D: TRBD1
size: -
DNA: TGCAGCGGGGGACAGTACCTTCAAGAGACCCAGTACTTC
CDR3: CSGGQYLQETQYF

J: TRBJ1-1
V: TRBV6-1
D: -
size: -
DNA: TGTGCCAGCAGGATCGGCACGCCGCGGGCTGGTGAAGCTTTCTTT
CDR3: CASRIGTPRAGEAFF

J: TRBJ2-5
V: TRBV27
D: TRBD1
size: -
DNA: TGTGCCAGCCTCCGACAGGGAGAGAGAGTTTGGTACTTC
CDR3: CASLRQGERVWYF

J: TRBJ2-1
V: TRBV5-8
D: -
size: -
DNA: TGTGCCAGCAGCTTGGGACTGCCAACCCGCAATGAGCAGTTCTTC
CDR3: CASSLGLPTRNEQFF

J: TRBJ2-3
V: TRBV25-1
D: TRBD2
size: -
DNA: TGTGCCAGCAGTGGGACTAGCGGGGGCACAGATACGCAGTATTTT
CDR3: CASSGTSGGTDTQYF

J: TRBJ2-5
V: TRBV7-2
D: -
size: once
DNA: TGTGCCAGCAGCGAGCAGGGTAAAGGGACCCAGTACTTC
CDR3: CASSEQGKGTQYF

J: TRBJ1-3
V: TRBV9
D: -
size: -
DNA: TGTGCCAGCAGAGTGGGAGACACCATATATTTT
CDR3: CASRVGDTIYF

J: TRBJ2-3
V: TRBV18
D: -
size: -
DNA: TGTGCCAGCTCACCCAACCCGGGGGACTCCACAGATACGCAGTATTTT
CDR3: CASSPNPGDSTDTQYF

J: TRBJ1-5
V: TRBV29-1
D: -
size: -
DNA: TGCAGCGTTGTAGTTGGAGGCAGCAATCAGCCCCAGCATTTT
CDR3: CSVVVGGSNQPQHF

J: TRBJ1-5
V: TRBV2
D: -
size: -
DNA: TGTGCCAGCACCGGGGAGGATCAGCCCCAGCATTTT
CDR3: CASTGEDQPQHF

J: TRBJ1-4
V: TRBV5-1
D: -
size: -
DNA: TGCGCCAGCAGCTTGGGATACTTTAATGAAAAACTGTTTTTT
CDR3: CASSLGYFNEKLFF

J: TRBJ2-7
V: TRBV7-9
D: TRBD1
size: -
DNA: TGTGCCAGCAGCTTACCGGACAGGCCCACCTACGAGCAGTACTTC
CDR3: CASSLPDRPTYEQYF

J: TRBJ2-1
V: TRBV19
D: TRBD2
size: -
DNA: TGTGCCAGTAGCCCTTGGGGGGGACACAATGAGCAGTTCTTC
CDR3: CASSPWGGHNEQFF

J: TRBJ1-6
V: TRBV5-5
D: -
size: -
DNA: TGTGCCAGCAGCTCAGTGTCCTCCTATAATTCACCCCTCCACTTT
CDR3: CASSSVSSYNSPLHF

J: TRBJ2-1
V: TRBV9
D: TRBD2
size: -
DNA: TGTGCCAGCAGCGTACCGGGGACTAGCGGGGTTCATGAGCAGTTCTTC
CDR3: CASSVPGTSGVHEQFF

J: TRBJ2-2
V: TRBV9
D: TRBD2
size: -
DNA: TGTGCCAGCAGCGTGGGACTAGCGCAGAACACCGGGGAGCTGTTTTTT
CDR3: CASSVGLAQNTGELFF

J: TRBJ2-7
V: TRBV5-6
D: -
size: -
DNA: TGTGCCAGCAGCCAACAACAGGGATTGGAGCAGTACTTC
CDR3: CASSQQQGLEQYF

J: TRBJ1-3
V: TRBV9
D: TRBD1
size: -
DNA: TGTGCCAGCAGCGACCCACAGGGGTATGGAAACACCATATATTTT
CDR3: CASSDPQGYGNTIYF

J: TRBJ1-2
V: TRBV19
D: -
size: -
DNA: TGTGCCAGTAGTAAACAGGGCAACTATGGCTACACCTTC
CDR3: CASSKQGNYGYTF

J: TRBJ1-6
V: TRBV28
D: -
size: -
DNA: TGTGCCAGCAGTCACCAGACCCTCCACTTT
CDR3: CASSHQTLHF

J: TRBJ1-2
V: TRBV12-5
D: TRBD1
size: -
DNA: TGTGCTAGTGCCCCGGACAGGGGGCTTCGAAACACCTTC
CDR3: CASAPDRGLRNTF

J: TRBJ1-3
V: TRBV15
D: TRBD1
size: -
DNA: TGTGCCACCAGCACCCAGACAGGGCGGGGAAACACCATATATTTT
CDR3: CATSTQTGRGNTIYF